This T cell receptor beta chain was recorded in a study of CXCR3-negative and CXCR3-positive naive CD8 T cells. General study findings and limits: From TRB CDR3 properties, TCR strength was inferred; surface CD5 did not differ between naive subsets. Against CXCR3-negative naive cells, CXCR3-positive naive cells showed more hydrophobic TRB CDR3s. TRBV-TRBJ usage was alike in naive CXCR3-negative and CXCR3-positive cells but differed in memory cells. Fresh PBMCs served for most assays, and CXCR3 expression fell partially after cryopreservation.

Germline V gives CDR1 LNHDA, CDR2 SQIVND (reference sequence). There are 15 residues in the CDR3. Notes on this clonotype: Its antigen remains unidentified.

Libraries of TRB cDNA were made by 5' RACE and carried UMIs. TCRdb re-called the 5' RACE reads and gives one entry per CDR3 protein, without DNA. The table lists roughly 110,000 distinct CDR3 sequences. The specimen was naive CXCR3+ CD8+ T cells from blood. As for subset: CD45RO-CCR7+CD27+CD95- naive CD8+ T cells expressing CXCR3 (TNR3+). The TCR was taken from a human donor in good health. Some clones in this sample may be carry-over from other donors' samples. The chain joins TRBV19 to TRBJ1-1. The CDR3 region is CASSPHGVGNTEAFF.